Presented here are 24 T cell receptor beta chains from one specimen sequenced in a study of blood T cell repertoires in COVID-19. Repertoires were generated with immunoSEQ multiplex PCR, while TCRdb's copy carries only in-frame clones and drops some. The top ten hold 9.5% to 10% of the sample, which has around 94,000 clones, approximately 84% seen once. The sample comprised peripheral blood. These TCRs come from a man between 35 and 55 years old with active or convalescent COVID-19.

The chain is built from TRBV13 and TRBJ1-2; 11 nucleotides match TRBD1. Germline trimming cut 5 bases from V and 3 bases from J; bases unmatched to any gene: 5. The CDR3 loop spans 15 amino acids. Germline CDR1 reads PRHDT; CDR2 reads FYEKMQ (reference sequence). The CDR3 coding sequence is TGTGCCAGCAGCCTCACGGGACAGGGGGACTATGGCTACACCTTC. Encoded protein: CASSLTGQGDYGYTF.

This chain connects TRBV5-1 to TRBJ2-1; 9 nucleotides align to TRBD2. Germline lookup yields CDR1 SGHRS and CDR2 YFSETQ. The J segment lost 5 bases and the V segment lost 4 bases, leaving 10 bases of the junction unmatched. The CDR3 is 16 amino acids. CDR3 coding DNA: TGCGCCAGCAGCACGACTATGGGACTAGCCCACAATGAGCAGTTCTTC. Amino acid sequence: CASSTTMGLAHNEQFF.

The chain is built from TRBV5-6 and TRBJ1-2, with no clear D. The germline V gene has CDR1 SGHDT and CDR2 YYEEEE. Deletions cut 4 bases from V and 8 bases from J, with 15 bases between. This CDR3 spans 13 amino acids. CDR3 bases: TGTGCCAGCAGCCGGTTGGAGGAGCGGGGCTACACCTTC. Encoded protein: CASSRLEERGYTF.

This clone was counted a single time. V usage is TRBV7-9 and J usage is TRBJ2-2, with TRBD2 matching 8 bases. Trimming took 6 bases from V and 3 from J; bases not matched to a gene: 6. Looked up from germline, CDR1 is SEHNR and CDR2 is FQNEAQ (reference sequence). The CDR3 consists of 15 residues. The CDR3 nucleotides read TGTGCCAGCAGAATTAGCGGGGCATACACCGGGGAGCTGTTTTTT. It codes for CASRISGAYTGELFF.

The V and J genes are TRBV5-5 and TRBJ2-1, with 9 bases aligning to TRBD1. Germline trimming cut 1 base from V and 5 bases from J; bases unmatched to any gene: 10. Germline V gene sequence: CDR1 SGHKS, CDR2 YYEKEE (reference sequence). The CDR3 runs to 17 residues. For the CDR3, the DNA is TGTGCCAGCAGCTTGACCCCATTCGGACAGGGGCACAATGAGCAGTTCTTC. Its translation is CASSLTPFGQGHNEQFF.

This chain uses TRBV5-8 with TRBJ1-5, with D maybe TRBD1 (6 bases). Trimming took off 4 bases at V and 2 bases at J, with 16 bases between the two ends. The CDR3 runs 16 residues. Germline CDR1 SGHTS, CDR2 YDEGEE. CDR3 sequence: CASSKGGNWGNQPQHF. The CDR3 nucleotides are TGTGCCAGCAGCAAGGGGGGGAATTGGGGCAATCAGCCCCAGCATTTT.

The chain carries TRBV10-1 and TRBJ2-2; D perhaps matches TRBD1 (6 bases). This CDR3 comprises 15 residues. Trimming stripped 7 bases from V and 0 bases from J, with 12 bases between. In germline, CDR1 is WNHNN, CDR2 SYGVQD (reference sequence). CDR3 sequence (DNA): TGCGCCAGCAATCTTCCAGGGGCGAACACCGGGGAGCTGTTTTTT. Translating it yields CASNLPGANTGELFF.

This chain links TRBV19 with TRBJ2-2, with 7 positions matching TRBD1. Germline CDR1 reads LNHDA; CDR2 reads SQIVND (reference sequence). CDR3 length: 14 amino acids. The V gene end was trimmed by 6 bases and the J gene end by 4 bases; junction bases not matched to a gene: 5. The CDR3 DNA reads TGTGCCAGTAGGACAGGGTTCGGCACCGGGGAGCTGTTTTTT. Protein product: CASRTGFGTGELFF.

This chain links TRBV7-8 with TRBJ1-3; weak D call: TRBD1 (5 bases). The CDR3 extends over 18 amino acids. Germline-derived CDR1 and CDR2 are SGHVS and FQNEAQ. The V end was cut by 2 bases, the J end by 3 bases, with 20 bases between. The CDR3 loop reads CASSLRIAGGTVGNTIYF. The CDR3 DNA reads as TGTGCCAGCAGCTTACGGATAGCGGGGGGAACTGTTGGAAACACCATATATTTT.

The chain carries TRBV18 and TRBJ1-6, with TRBD1 identical over 10 bases. V lost 3 bases to trimming and J lost 4 bases; unmatched junction nucleotides: 3. Germline-derived CDR1 and CDR2 are KGHSH and LQKENI. There are 16 residues in the CDR3. The CDR3, as DNA: TGTGCCAGCTCACCGGGACAGGGGCTTTATAATTCACCCCTCCACTTT. This sequence encodes CASSPGQGLYNSPLHF.

This chain links TRBV7-6 with TRBJ2-2; possible D gene TRBD1, 5 bases. Germline loops: CDR1 SGHVS, CDR2 FNYEAQ. V shed 6 bases and J shed 1 base, with 12 bases lying between them. There are 15 residues in the CDR3. CDR3 sequence: CASRRTPENTGELFF. The CDR3 DNA reads as TGTGCCAGCAGACGGACACCCGAGAACACCGGGGAGCTGTTTTTT.

The rearrangement uses TRBV9 and TRBJ1-5; TRBD1 matches 11 bases. The CDR3 is 15 amino acids. Germline CDR1 SGDLS, CDR2 YYNGEE. The junction had 2 bases not matched to a gene; V was cut back by 4 bases and J by 2 bases. The CDR3, as DNA: TGTGCCAGCAGCCGGACAGGGGGCGGCAATCAGCCCCAGCATTTT. Translation gives CASSRTGGGNQPQHF.

CDR3 residues: CASSFYGKRGLQETQYF. DNA for the CDR3: TGTGCCAGCAGTTTTTACGGGAAGCGGGGACTCCAAGAGACCCAGTACTTC. This chain connects TRBV27 to TRBJ2-5, with 7 nucleotides matching TRBD2. V was clipped by 3 bases and J by 1 base; unmatched bases: 11. The CDR3 spans 17 residues. Germline V gives CDR1 MNHEY, CDR2 SMNVEV (reference sequence).

The chain recombines TRBV12-3 or TRBV12-4 with TRBJ2-4; 9 bases map to TRBD1. J was trimmed by 7 bases and V by 10 bases; bases with no gene match: 5. The CDR3 is 12 residues long. CDR3 in DNA: TGTGCCACAGGACAGGGGCGGAACATTCAGTACTTC. Amino acid sequence: CATGQGRNIQYF.

This sequence joins TRBV11-3 and TRBJ2-7, with 11 bases fitting TRBD2. The ends lost 5 bases at V and 6 bases at J; junction bases unmatched: 9. Germline CDR1 SGHNT, CDR2 YENEEA. The CDR3 spans 15 residues. The CDR3 DNA follows: TGTGCCAGCAGCACCGCCGGGACTAGCGGCGGCGAGCAGTACTTC. Translation gives CASSTAGTSGGEQYF. Full variable domain (remainder filled in from reference TRBV11-3 and TRBJ2-7): EAGVVQSPRYKIIEKKQPVAFWCNPISGHNTLYWYLQNLGQGPELLIRYENEEAVDDSQLPKDRFSAERLKGVDSTLKIQPAELGDSAVYLCASSTAGTSGGEQYFGPGTRLTVT.

This clone has a handful of counts. The chain links TRBV2 to TRBJ1-1; no firm D call. V lost 7 bases, J lost 1 base, and 22 bases lay in between. The CDR3 length is 17 residues. Germline CDR1 and CDR2: SNHLY and FYNNEI. The CDR3 loop reads CASISRAARSKNTEAFF. The CDR3 nucleotides read TGTGCCAGCATCTCTCGCGCGGCCCGGAGTAAGAACACTGAAGCTTTCTTT.

The chain is built from TRBV7-9 and TRBJ2-7, with a tentative D call TRBD1 (6 bases). CDR1 SEHNR and CDR2 FQNEAQ come from the germline V gene (reference sequence). Trimming cost V 3 bases and J 3 bases, with 9 bases left between them. The CDR3 totals 13 residues. Here the CDR3 DNA reads TGTGCCAGCAGCTTCCAACAGGGCTACGAGCAGTACTTC. Its translation is CASSFQQGYEQYF.

The chain joins TRBV6-2 or TRBV6-3 to TRBJ2-7; D call uncertain. Germline CDR1 and CDR2: MNHEY and SVGEGT. Deletions cut 0 bases from V and 5 bases from J, with 5 bases between. CDR3 size: 12 residues. As DNA, the CDR3 is TGTGCCAGCAGTTACTCTATCCACGAGCAGTACTTC. It specifies CASSYSIHEQYF.

The chain carries TRBV27 and TRBJ2-3; no clear D gene. The CDR3 totals 14 residues. In germline, CDR1 is MNHEY, CDR2 SMNVEV (reference sequence). The V gene lost 5 bases and the J gene lost 6 bases, with 15 bases spanning the gap. The CDR3 nucleotides read TGTGCCAGCAGTCCGCGCAATTCTCGGGATACGCAGTATTTT. Translating it yields CASSPRNSRDTQYF.

This rearrangement joins TRBV7-6 to TRBJ2-7; unclear D gene. This CDR3 has 13 amino acids. The germline gives CDR1 SGHVS, CDR2 FNYEAQ. V dropped 6 bases and J dropped 1 base, with 10 bases sitting between them. CDR3 residues: CASRPTGSYEQYF. The CDR3 DNA reads TGTGCCAGCAGGCCGACCGGGTCCTACGAGCAGTACTTC.

This chain links TRBV25-1 with TRBJ2-7; 7 bases map to TRBD1. Germline V lookup: CDR1 MGHDK, CDR2 SYGVNS. The CDR3 length is 18 residues. V shed 1 base, J shed 2 bases, and the junction held 14 bases outside the gene matches. The CDR3 protein is CASSESVYGTAKTYEQYF. CDR3 bases: TGTGCCAGCAGTGAATCAGTTTACGGGACAGCTAAGACCTACGAGCAGTACTTC.

The V call is TRBV19, the J call TRBJ2-6, with a possible D match to TRBD2 (5 bases). The length of the CDR3 is 16 residues. The germline gives CDR1 LNHDA, CDR2 SQIVND (reference sequence). V lost 4 bases and J lost 0, with 10 bases in between. CDR3 bases: TGTGCCAGTAGTAGCGGGTGGATCTCTGGGGCCAACGTCCTGACTTTC. Encoded protein: CASSSGWISGANVLTF.

The V and J genes are TRBV5-4 and TRBJ1-1; D remains unclear. V was cut by 0 bases and J by 1 base, with 4 bases left in between. Germline V CDR1 and CDR2: SGHNT, YYREEE (reference sequence). The CDR3 contains 13 residues. CDR3: CASSLARNTEAFF. CDR3 nucleotide sequence: TGTGCCAGCAGCTTGGCCCGGAACACTGAAGCTTTCTTT. Complete variable domain (other parts from reference TRBV5-4 and TRBJ1-1): ETGVTQSPTHLIKTRGQQVTLRCSSQSGHNTVSWYQQALGQGPQFIFQYYREEENGRGNFPPRFSGLQFPNYSSELNVNALELDDSALYLCASSLARNTEAFFGQGTRLTVV.

V is TRBV4-3 and J is TRBJ2-5; 11 bases align to TRBD2. Germline CDR1 is LGHNA and CDR2 is YSLEER. The CDR3 covers 15 residues. Losses at the gene ends were 3 bases for V and 5 bases for J; bases not matched to a gene: 5. The CDR3 DNA reads TGCGCCAGCAGCCATATAGCGGGGGGGCGGGAGACCCAGTACTTC. It translates to CASSHIAGGRETQYF.